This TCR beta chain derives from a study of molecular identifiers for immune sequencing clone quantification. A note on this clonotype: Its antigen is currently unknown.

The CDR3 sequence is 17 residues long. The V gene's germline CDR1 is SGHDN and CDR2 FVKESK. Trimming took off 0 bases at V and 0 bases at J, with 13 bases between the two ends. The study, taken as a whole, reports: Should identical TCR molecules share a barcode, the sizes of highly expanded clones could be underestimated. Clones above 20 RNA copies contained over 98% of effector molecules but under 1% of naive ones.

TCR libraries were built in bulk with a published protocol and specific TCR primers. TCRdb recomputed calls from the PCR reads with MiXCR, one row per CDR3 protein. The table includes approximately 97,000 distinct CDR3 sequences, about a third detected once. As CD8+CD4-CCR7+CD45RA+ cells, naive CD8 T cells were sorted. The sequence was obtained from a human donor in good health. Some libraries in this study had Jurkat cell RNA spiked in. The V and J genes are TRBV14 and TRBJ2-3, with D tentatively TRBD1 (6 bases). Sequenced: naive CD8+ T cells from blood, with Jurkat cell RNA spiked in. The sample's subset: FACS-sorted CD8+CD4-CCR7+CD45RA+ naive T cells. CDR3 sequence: CASSQDRWTASTDTQYF. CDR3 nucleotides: TGTGCCAGCAGCCAAGATAGGTGGACAGCTAGCACAGATACGCAGTATTTT.